Listed below are T cell receptor beta chains from one sample, sequenced in a study of blood T cell repertoires in COVID-19. The method was immunoSEQ multiplex PCR; TCRdb's version includes in-frame clones alone and lacks a portion of them. In the table there are under 300,000 clones, about nine tenths of which are singletons. Sequencing used PBMCs or T cells enriched from blood (not recorded which). The receptors shown here come from a human donor in a cohort exposed to, infected with or recovered from COVID-19 (not recorded which). The donor label of this sample is uncertain. Each CDR3 is given with its conserved first and last residue. A D gene is named only where the DNA matches it firmly. Only part of the rows carry a size: once, few, many, or a class if the clone is expanded.

>.|.|TRBV10-1|TRBJ1-4
TGCGCCAGCAGAACGACAGTAGTTAATGAAAAACTGTTTTTT
CASRTTVVNEKLFF
>TRBD1|.|TRBV29-1|TRBJ1-2
TGCAGCGTTGATATGGCCAGGGGGAAGGGGGGCTACACCTTC
CSVDMARGKGGYTF
>.|few|TRBV4-1|TRBJ1-1
TGCGCCAGCAGCCAAGAGGCGGCAGCTAACACTGAAGCTTTCTTT
CASSQEAAANTEAFF
>TRBD1|.|TRBV7-2|TRBJ1-1
TGTGCCAGCAGCCCACCATTGGGACAGGGGAACACTGAAGCTTTCTTT
CASSPPLGQGNTEAFF
>TRBD1|.|TRBV5-4|TRBJ1-1
TGTGCCAGCAGCCGGGGGACAGGCCCTAACACTGAAGCTTTCTTT
CASSRGTGPNTEAFF
>.|.|TRBV9|TRBJ1-5
TGTGCCAGCAGCTTTAGGCAACAGGGCAATCAGCCCCAGCATTTT
CASSFRQQGNQPQHF
>TRBD1|.|TRBV2|TRBJ1-6
TGTGCCAGCAGTGATTTGGGACAGGGAAATTCACCCCTCCACTTT
CASSDLGQGNSPLHF
>TRBD1|.|TRBV24-1|TRBJ1-1
TGTGCCACCAGTGAGTCCAGGGGGGCTTTCTTT
CATSESRGAFF
>.|once|TRBV9|TRBJ1-2
TGTGCCAGCAGCCCCCGGGGGGGCGACTATGGCTACACCTTC
CASSPRGGDYGYTF
>.|.|TRBV18|TRBJ1-3
TGTGCCAGCTCACCACCGGTAACGAGCAACACCATATATTTT
CASSPPVTSNTIYF
>.|.|TRBV9|TRBJ1-4
TGTGCCAGCAGCGTAAAGGACAGTAATGAAAAACTGTTTTTT
CASSVKDSNEKLFF
>.|.|TRBV30|TRBJ1-4
TGTGCCTGGAGTGTAGGGCAGGGTAATGAAAAACTGTTTTTT
CAWSVGQGNEKLFF
>.|.|TRBV5-1|TRBJ2-7
TGCGCCAGCCGAGGGAGGAATGCCTACGAGCAGTACTTC
CASRGRNAYEQYF
>TRBD2|.|TRBV18|TRBJ2-7
TGTGCCAGCTCCCCCCGGACTAGCGGGGGTCTTGTGCGGGAGCAGTACTTC
CASSPRTSGGLVREQYF
>.|.|TRBV2|TRBJ1-1
TGTGCCAGCAGGCAACCGATTCGAGACACTGAAGCTTTCTTT
CASRQPIRDTEAFF
>TRBD1|.|TRBV7-2|TRBJ1-2
TGTGCCAGCAGGATAAGACAGGGGGCTGATGGCTACACCTTC
CASRIRQGADGYTF
>.|.|TRBV24-1|TRBJ2-5
TGTGCCACCAGTGATCAGCTAGTAGAAGAGACCCAGTACTTC
CATSDQLVEETQYF
>.|.|TRBV30|TRBJ2-1
TGTGCCTGGACGGACATTCCCTACAATGAGCAGTTCTTC
CAWTDIPYNEQFF
>.|.|TRBV21-1|TRBJ1-3
TGTGCCAGCAGCCCGGGGGGACAGGCCCGCTCTGGAAACACCATATATTTT
CASSPGGQARSGNTIYF
>TRBD1|.|TRBV5-6|TRBJ2-7
TGTGCCAGCAGCGTCCCGGGACAGGGATACGAGCAGTACTTC
CASSVPGQGYEQYF
>.|.|TRBV3-1/TRBV3-2|TRBJ2-2
TGTGCCAGCAGCCAAGTCCCCCGGGGGGAGCTGTTTTTT
CASSQVPRGELFF
>TRBD1|.|TRBV7-6|TRBJ1-4
TGTGCCAGCAGCTTAGCGCTACCGGACAGGGGTCGTGAAAAACTGTTTTTT
CASSLALPDRGREKLFF
>TRBD1|.|TRBV19|TRBJ2-7
TGTGCCAGTAGTACTAAGACAGGGGGCTCCTACGAGCAGTACTTC
CASSTKTGGSYEQYF
>.|.|TRBV18|TRBJ2-1
TGTGCCAGCTCACCCCCCGGGGAGTTCGGCAATGAGCAGTTCTTC
CASSPPGEFGNEQFF
>TRBD1|.|TRBV10-3|TRBJ2-7
TGTGCCATCAGTGGCCAGGGGGACGAGCAGTACTTC
CAISGQGDEQYF
>TRBD2|once|TRBV27|TRBJ2-1
TGTGCCAGCAGCCTTCCACCTAGCGGGGGGTCCCTCTACAATGAGCAGTTCTTC
CASSLPPSGGSLYNEQFF
>TRBD1|.|TRBV27|TRBJ2-6
TGTGCCAGCAGTTCCCGGACAGGGGGCGAACCTGGGGCCAACGTCCTGACTTTC
CASSSRTGGEPGANVLTF
>TRBD1|.|TRBV10-3|TRBJ2-7
TGTGCCATCAGTGAGTCCCGACAGGGGGGTACCTACGAGCAGTACTTC
CAISESRQGGTYEQYF
>TRBD1|.|TRBV24-1|TRBJ1-1
TGTGCCACCAGCCCTGGGACAGGGGAAACTGAAGCTTTCTTT
CATSPGTGETEAFF
>TRBD1|once|TRBV14|TRBJ1-1
TGTGCCAGCAGCGTTCTGACAGGGACGAACACTGAAGCTTTCTTT
CASSVLTGTNTEAFF
>.|once|TRBV19|TRBJ1-2
TGTGCCAGTAGTATCGTTGGAGATTTTGGCTACACCTTC
CASSIVGDFGYTF
>.|.|TRBV19|TRBJ1-2
TGTGCCAGTAATCGGGACAATTCTAACTATGGCTACACCTTC
CASNRDNSNYGYTF
>.|.|TRBV9|TRBJ2-5
TGTGCCAGCGGTACAAGGGGGAAGCCTCAAGAGACCCAGTACTTC
CASGTRGKPQETQYF
>.|.|TRBV6-5|TRBJ2-7
TGTGCCAGCAGTTACCTACCGGGTTTAGTTTACGAGCAGTACTTC
CASSYLPGLVYEQYF
>.|.|TRBV14|TRBJ2-3
TGTGCCAGCAGCCAGGGCGCTCTCTCTAGCACAGATACGCAGTATTTT
CASSQGALSSTDTQYF
>TRBD1|.|TRBV13|TRBJ1-1
TGTGCCAGCAGCCCCACAGGGGTAAACACTGAAGCTTTCTTT
CASSPTGVNTEAFF
>.|.|TRBV27|TRBJ1-5
TGTGCCAGCAGGCTCGGGGGGTGGAGGAGCAATCAGCCCCAGCATTTT
CASRLGGWRSNQPQHF
>.|.|TRBV5-1|TRBJ1-2
TGCGCCAGCAGCCATTCCGGGGGTACCTCAGGGTCTAACTATGGCTACACCTTC
CASSHSGGTSGSNYGYTF
>.|few|TRBV27|TRBJ1-5
TGTGCCAGCAGTTTATATCTTGAGGAGGGTCAGCCCCAGCATTTT
CASSLYLEEGQPQHF
>.|.|TRBV6-5|TRBJ1-1
TGTGCCAGCAGTTACTCAACGGTCGCTGAAGCTTTCTTT
CASSYSTVAEAFF
>.|few|TRBV6-4|TRBJ1-2
TGTGCCAGCAGTGACGGGGACGGCGGGAGTGGCTACACCTTC
CASSDGDGGSGYTF
>TRBD2|.|TRBV5-4|TRBJ2-1
TGTGCCAGCAGCATAACTAGCGGGGTTTACAATGAGCAGTTCTTC
CASSITSGVYNEQFF
>.|.|TRBV5-8|TRBJ1-2
TGTGCCAGCACCACTGGGCCAGACAAGGACTATGGCTACACCTTC
CASTTGPDKDYGYTF